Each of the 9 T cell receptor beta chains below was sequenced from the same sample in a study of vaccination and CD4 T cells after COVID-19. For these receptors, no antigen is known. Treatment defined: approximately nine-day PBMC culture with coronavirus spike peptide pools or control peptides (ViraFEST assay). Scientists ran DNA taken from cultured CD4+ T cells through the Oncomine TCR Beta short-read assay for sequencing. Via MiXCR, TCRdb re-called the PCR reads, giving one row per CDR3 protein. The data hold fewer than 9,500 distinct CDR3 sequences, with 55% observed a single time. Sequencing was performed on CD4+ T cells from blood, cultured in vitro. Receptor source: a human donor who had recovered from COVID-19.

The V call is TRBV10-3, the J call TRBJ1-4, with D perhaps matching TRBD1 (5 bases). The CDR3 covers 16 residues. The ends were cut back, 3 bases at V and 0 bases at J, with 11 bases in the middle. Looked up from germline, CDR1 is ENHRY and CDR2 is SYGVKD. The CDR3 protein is CAISDRDPATNEKLFF. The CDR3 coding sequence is TGTGCCATCAGTGATCGGGACCCCGCAACTAATGAAAAACTGTTTTTT.

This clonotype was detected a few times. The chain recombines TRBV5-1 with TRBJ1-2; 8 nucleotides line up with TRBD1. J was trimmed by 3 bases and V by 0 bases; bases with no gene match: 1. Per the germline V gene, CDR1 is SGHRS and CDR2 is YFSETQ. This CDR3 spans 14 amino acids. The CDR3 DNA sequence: TGCGCCAGCAGCTTGGCGGGACAGGACTATGGCTACACCTTC. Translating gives CASSLAGQDYGYTF.

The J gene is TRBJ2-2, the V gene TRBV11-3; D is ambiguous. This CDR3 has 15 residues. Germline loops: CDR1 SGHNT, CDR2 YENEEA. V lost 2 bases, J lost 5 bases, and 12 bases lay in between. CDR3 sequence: CASSLNVLGTGELFF. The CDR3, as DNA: TGTGCCAGCAGCTTAAACGTATTGGGGACCGGGGAGCTGTTTTTT.

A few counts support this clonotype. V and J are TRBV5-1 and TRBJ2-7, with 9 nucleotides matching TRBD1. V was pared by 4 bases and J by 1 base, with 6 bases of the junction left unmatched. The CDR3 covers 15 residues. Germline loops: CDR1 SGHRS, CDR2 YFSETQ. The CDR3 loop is CASSPTGTGSYEQYF. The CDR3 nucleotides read TGCGCCAGCAGCCCTACCGGGACAGGGTCCTACGAGCAGTACTTC.

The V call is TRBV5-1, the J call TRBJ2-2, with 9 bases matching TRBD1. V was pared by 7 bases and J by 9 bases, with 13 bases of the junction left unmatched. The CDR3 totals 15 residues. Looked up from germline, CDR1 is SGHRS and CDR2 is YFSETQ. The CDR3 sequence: CASHPGQGSVRELFF. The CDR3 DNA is TGCGCCAGCCATCCGGGACAGGGATCGGTGAGGGAGCTGTTTTTT.

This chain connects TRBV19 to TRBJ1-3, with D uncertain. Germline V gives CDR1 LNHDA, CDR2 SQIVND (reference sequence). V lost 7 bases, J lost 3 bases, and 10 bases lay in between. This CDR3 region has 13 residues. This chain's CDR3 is CASKPQDGNTIYF. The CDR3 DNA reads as TGTGCCAGTAAACCCCAAGATGGAAACACCATATATTTT.

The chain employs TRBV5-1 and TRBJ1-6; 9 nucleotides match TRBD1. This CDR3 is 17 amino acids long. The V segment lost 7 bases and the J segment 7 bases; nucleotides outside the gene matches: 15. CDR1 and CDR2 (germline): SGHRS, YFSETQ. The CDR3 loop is CASGAYAGTGNNSPLHF. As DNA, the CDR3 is TGCGCCAGCGGGGCTTATGCAGGGACAGGGAACAATTCACCCCTCCACTTT. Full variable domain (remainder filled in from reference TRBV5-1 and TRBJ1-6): KAGVTQTPRYLIKTRGQQVTLSCSPISGHRSVSWYQQTPGQGLQFLFEYFSETQRNKGNFPGRFSGRQFSNSRSEMNVSTLELGDSALYLCASGAYAGTGNNSPLHFGNGTRLTVT.

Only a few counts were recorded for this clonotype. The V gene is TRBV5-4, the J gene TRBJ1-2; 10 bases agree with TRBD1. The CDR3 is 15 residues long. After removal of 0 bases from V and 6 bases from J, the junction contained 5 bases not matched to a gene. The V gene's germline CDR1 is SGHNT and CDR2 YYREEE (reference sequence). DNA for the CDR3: TGTGCCAGCAGCTTGGGCCCGGGACAGGGGAATGGCTACACCTTC. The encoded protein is CASSLGPGQGNGYTF.

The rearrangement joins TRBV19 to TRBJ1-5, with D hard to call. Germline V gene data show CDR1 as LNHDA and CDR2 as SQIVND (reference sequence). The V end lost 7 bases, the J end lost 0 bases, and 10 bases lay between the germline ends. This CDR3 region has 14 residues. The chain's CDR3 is CASTWQDSNQPQHF. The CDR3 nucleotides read TGTGCCAGTACGTGGCAGGATAGCAATCAGCCCCAGCATTTT.